One sample yielded the 14 T cell receptor beta chains listed below, sequenced in a study of metastatic and nonmetastatic thyroid tumors. TCRdb reanalyzed the PCR reads with MiXCR. Altogether roughly 75,000 clones are present, approximately 12% being singletons, with the ten largest covering about 10%. Not a single patient had been given any form of treatment at any point before undergoing thyroid surgery. Sequencing was carried out using tumor tissue. The receptors were sampled from a female donor with papillary thyroid cancer or a benign thyroid nodule (not recorded which). Some clones in this sample may be carry-over from other donors' samples.

This clone was picked up many times. This sequence joins TRBV28 and TRBJ1-2; possibly TRBD1 for D (5 bases). This CDR3 region has 13 residues. The germline CDR1 and CDR2 sequences are MDHEN and SYDVKM. V lost 4 bases to trimming and J lost 4 bases, with 10 bases between them. DNA of the CDR3: TGTGCCAGCAGTTCTGGGGGAACCTATGGCTACACCTTC. This sequence encodes CASSSGGTYGYTF.

This clone has ten or more counts. The chain has TRBV6-1 and TRBJ2-7, with D tentatively TRBD2 (5 bases). V dropped 5 bases and J dropped 11 bases, with 19 bases sitting between them. Germline V CDR1 and CDR2: MNHNS, SASEGT. The CDR3 is made up of 13 amino acids. For the CDR3, the DNA is TGTGCCAGCAGTTCGAAGAGCTCCTACGGGGAGTACTTC. Translated, it gives CASSSKSSYGEYF.

This clone was detected many times. The chain is built from TRBV11-2 and TRBJ2-3, with TRBD1 identical over 7 bases. In germline, CDR1 is SGHAT, CDR2 FQNNGV. The CDR3 spans 15 residues. Germline trimming cut 3 bases from V and 5 bases from J; bases unmatched to any gene: 8. CDR3 loop: CASSLVTGVGDTQYF. The CDR3 bases are TGTGCCAGCAGCTTGGTCACAGGGGTAGGAGATACGCAGTATTTT.

This clone was observed a few times. A much larger clone lies a single base off, so this may be a read error. The rearrangement joins TRBV2 to TRBJ2-5, with TRBD2 as a possible D gene (6 bases). The length of the CDR3 is 14 residues. V was trimmed by 8 bases and J by 5 bases, leaving 18 bases between them. Looked up from germline, CDR1 is SNHLY and CDR2 is FYNNEI. The CDR3 nucleotides read TGTGCCAGCGGAGGGAGTGTCAGGGATGAGACCCAGTACTTC. It encodes CASGGSVRDETQYF.

This clone appeared many times. The chain joins TRBV6-2 or TRBV6-3 to TRBJ2-1; the D gene is possibly TRBD2 (6 bases). Trimming pared 2 bases from V and 16 bases from J, leaving 15 bases between. Germline lookup yields CDR1 MNHEY and CDR2 SVGEGT. The CDR3 totals 12 residues. The CDR3 DNA reads TGTGCCAGCAGTTACCCTAGCGTCGATGTATTCTTC. Amino acid sequence: CASSYPSVDVFF.

The chain employs TRBV28 and TRBJ2-7; 9 nucleotides match TRBD2. Germline loops: CDR1 MDHEN, CDR2 SYDVKM. The CDR3 has 16 amino acids. V shed 5 bases and J 0 bases; nucleotides not matched to a gene: 8. This CDR3 is CASSPRLAEPSYEQYF. The CDR3 coding sequence is TGTGCCAGCAGTCCTCGACTAGCGGAGCCCTCCTACGAGCAGTACTTC. The full variable domain, completed using reference TRBV28 and TRBJ2-7, is DVKVTQSSRYLVKRTGEKVFLECVQDMDHENMFWYRQDPGLGLRLIYFSYDVKMKEKGDIPEGYSVSREKKERFSLILESASTNQTSMYLCASSPRLAEPSYEQYFGPGTRLTVT.

In its sample, this clone was seen a few times. A much bigger clone sits one base away, suggesting this may be a read error. At the DNA level, this CDR3 is encoded by other sequences in the same sample as well. The chain carries TRBV14 and TRBJ1-1; D gene uncertain. Germline CDR1 reads SGHDN; CDR2 reads FVKESK. V shed 9 bases and J shed 5 bases, with 13 bases lying between them. The CDR3 has 12 residues. The CDR3 loop reads CARSDWGTEAFF. The CDR3, as DNA: TGTGCCAGAAGCGATTGGGGAACTGAAGCTTTCTTT. The full variable domain, with the rest looked up from reference TRBV14 and TRBJ1-1, is EAGVTQFPSHSVIEKGQTVTLRCDPISGHDNLYWYRRVMGKEIKFLLHFVKESKQDESGMPNNRFLAERTGGTYSTLKVQPAELEDSGVYFCARSDWGTEAFFGQGTRLTVV.

A few counts support this clone. Given a much more abundant clone one base away, this may be a read error. The rearrangement joins TRBV5-8 to TRBJ2-5; D may correspond to TRBD1 or TRBD2 (5 bases each). V shed 3 bases and J shed 5 bases, with 20 bases lying between them. The CDR3 is 16 residues long. Germline assignment: CDR1 SGHTS and CDR2 YDEGEE. In DNA form, the CDR3 reads TGTGCCAGCAGCTGGGTGGTGGCAACTAGGGGTGAGACCCAGTACTTC. This encodes CASSWVVATRGETQYF.

This chain joins TRBV6-2 or TRBV6-3 and TRBJ2-5, with TRBD1 identical over 7 bases. Trimming took 0 bases from V and 5 from J; bases not matched to a gene: 3. Germline CDR1 reads MNHEY; CDR2 reads SVGEGT. The CDR3 is made up of 14 amino acids. The CDR3 spells CASSYSGTAETQYF. Here the CDR3 DNA reads TGTGCCAGCAGTTACTCAGGGACAGCGGAGACCCAGTACTTC.

A remark on this clone: Possible read error: a much larger clone is one base away. The V gene is TRBV10-1, the J gene TRBJ2-7; D remains unclear. The CDR3 sequence is 12 residues long. Germline CDR1 and CDR2: WNHNN and SYGVQD (reference sequence). This CDR3 reads CATSEPTYEQHF. Here the CDR3 DNA reads TGCGCCACTTCGGAGCCCACCTACGAGCAGCACTTC.

This clone was observed a handful of times. A much larger clone differs by one base, so this may be a read error. The chain carries TRBV6-2 or TRBV6-3 and TRBJ2-3; D remains unclear. V shed 7 bases and J shed 3 bases, with 5 bases lying between them. Germline assignment: CDR1 MNHEY and CDR2 SVGEGT. The CDR3 spans 11 residues. The CDR3 loop is CASMYTDTQYF. Written as DNA, the CDR3 is TGTGCCAGCATGTATACAGATACGCAGTATTTT.

This clone was counted at least ten times. The chain's CDR3 is CASSPFDSYNQETQYF. The DNA of the CDR3 is TGTGCCAGCAGCCCCTTCGACAGTTACAACCAAGAGACCCAGTACTTC. The chain recombines TRBV14 with TRBJ2-5, with D possibly TRBD1 on 5 matching bases. The CDR3 length is 16 residues. Germline CDR1 is SGHDN and CDR2 is FVKESK. Trimming took 4 bases from V and 0 from J, leaving 15 bases between them.

The sample holds many counts of this clone. The DNA of the CDR3 is TGTGCCTGGAGCTGGCTGCCCTACAATGAGCAGTTCTTC. Protein product: CAWSWLPYNEQFF. The chain recombines TRBV30 with TRBJ2-1; D unclear. The length of the CDR3 is 13 residues. The V gene's germline CDR1 is GTSNPN and CDR2 SVGIG (reference sequence). Between the trimmed V and J ends, which lost 3 bases and 2 bases, there was a span of 8 bases.

Only a few counts were recorded for this clone. The junction differs from germline at one of its ends, possibly a read error. The rearrangement joins TRBV28 to TRBJ2-2; TRBD1 agrees at 7 bases. The V gene's germline CDR1 is MDHEN and CDR2 SYDVKM. This CDR3 comprises 15 residues. The CDR3 reads CASGSGQAFTGEQFF. CDR3 bases: TGTGCCAGCGGAAGCGGACAGGCCTTCACCGGGGAGCAGTTTTTT.